Detailed here is one T cell receptor beta chain. The target antigen is unknown. The protocol was immunoSEQ multiplex PCR, while the TCRdb copy is restricted to in-frame clones and leaves out a portion. The profile shows tens of thousands of clones, roughly four fifths of them singletons. The germline CDR1 and CDR2 sequences are SGHRS and YFSETQ. The V and J ends lost 0 bases and 5 bases respectively, with 14 bases between them. The CDR3 is 16 amino acids. The ViraFEST assay expanded antigen-specific CD4+ T cells with viral peptide pools before sequencing. With around ten days of culture completed, CD4+ T cells were isolated. Neither prior SARS-CoV-2 infection nor positive nucleocapsid antibodies were present in the vaccine recipients. The researchers cultured approximately 2.1 million PBMC per well with about 11 IU/ml IL-2 and about 10 ug/ml peptides. The data originate from a study of vaccination effects on CD4 cells after COVID-19. Overall study findings and caveats: Only a single clone (1 of 255 vaccine-induced clones in healthy vaccinees) cross-reacted with common cold coronaviruses.

Here the sequenced sample was CD4+ T cells from PBMCs cultured with HCoV-NL63 spike peptides, taken before COVID-19 vaccination. This receptor was obtained from a human donor who received a COVID-19 vaccine. V and J are TRBV5-1 and TRBJ2-2; D ambiguous. The CDR3 DNA is TGCGCCAGCAGCTTGGTAGCCCTAATCGGGACCGGGGAGCTGTTTTTT. Amino acid sequence: CASSLVALIGTGELFF.